What follows describes a single TCR beta chain. Its antigen is unidentified. Germline CDR1 and CDR2: MNHEY and SVGAGI. With 0 bases removed from V and 2 bases from J, the gap between germline ends came to 7 bases. The CDR3 has 14 residues. This entry belongs to a study of identical twins. Whole-study findings and limits: Some out-of-frame alpha sequences were shared by twins, and these showed excess low generation probability. A lower insertion count was a feature of abundant cord blood beta clonotypes, with no such feature in memory repertoires. For out-of-frame beta sequences, excess twin sharing was weaker.

TCRdb recomputed calls from the 5' RACE reads with MiXCR, one row per CDR3 protein. Seen here are 510,000 or so distinct CDR3 sequences, around 15% observed once, and the top ten hold roughly 0.43%. These same data were also listed under a study on yellow fever vaccine responses in identical twins. That investigation notes: Twins reportedly had a vaccine T cell response that seemed partly convergent, partly personalized.

The genes are TRBV6-5 and TRBJ1-2; no definite D call. This clonotype originated in a woman under 30 in good health. The sample was CD4+ T cells sorted from blood. The CDR3 DNA reads TGTGCCAGCAGTTACTCGCGGGAGAACTATGGCTACACCTTC. This codes for CASSYSRENYGYTF.